The sequence of this T cell receptor beta chain was determined in a study of T cell repertoires in aging, cancer and after chemotherapy (dated by TCRdb to between 2019 and 2020). In terms of the full investigation: Six donor age groups were covered, ranging from 30 or younger up to 70 or older, and each group contained at least three individuals. To examine immunoaging and T cell reconstitution after chemotherapy, the study profiled TCR beta repertoires in peripheral blood from healthy donors and cancer patients. The full dataset contained several million TCR reads. A cohort of more than 200 cancer patients (roughly 94 with hematological and 110 to 140 with solid cancers) was assembled, and 95 healthy donors were included as a reference group. TCR repertoires from healthy donor controls were recorded over periods of several months to years and showed clear clonal overlap between repeated samplings. Here is what the overall study found, with its caveats: Untreated patients with hematological or solid cancers showed significantly lower blood TCR diversity and higher clonality than age-matched healthy donors. In healthy donors, the decline in TCR diversity with age was mainly explained by loss of richness, whereas in cancer patients loss of evenness was also found to contribute. According to the authors, the repertoire data do not allow conclusions to be drawn about immunological memory after chemotherapy. In both cancer cohorts, median generation probability rose over the chemotherapy interval, which suggests that the repertoire was reconstituted through rebound thymic output.

Using a mixed TRB-A/B primer pool, multiplex touch-down PCR amplified rearranged TRB sequences covering the V, D and J segments. Two consecutive PCR reactions with Phusion HS II polymerase added Illumina adapters and sample indices to the amplicons. Amplicons were gel-purified with the NucleoSpin Gel and PCR Clean-up kit, then checked with Qubit and an Agilent 2100 Bioanalyzer. The libraries were sequenced on an Illumina MiSeq with 600-cycle, single-indexed, paired-end runs. Under the source paper's analysis protocol: MiXCR versions 2.12 and 3.0.5 were used to process TRB sequences. Each unique CDR3 nucleotide sequence was counted as one clone, and only productive sequences with at least two reads were retained. The repertoire metrics were Shannon diversity, evenness, clonality (defined as one minus evenness), and alpha-parameterized diversity profiles covering alpha 0 to 5. The IGoR algorithm was used to compute generation probabilities of clones in paired pre- and post-chemotherapy samples. TCRdb ran its own pipeline on the public reads, namely fastp trimming at Q25 and MiXCR clone calling, and kept in-frame beta chains. Entries that share a CDR3 protein sequence are merged under the most common genes and DNA. The V and J calls and clone size are TCRdb's, not the authors'. This sample is represented by some 11,000 distinct CDR3 sequences; 25% to 30% of them were singletons. Under 2.5% of the sample comes from the top ten.

TCR beta rearrangements were amplified from genomic DNA isolated from peripheral blood, not from sorted cells or RNA. V trim: 1 base; J trim: 5 bases; unmatched bases: 5. Counted from cysteine to phenylalanine, this CDR3 has 16 amino acids. Only the CDR3 DNA stays, 48 bases, in frame from base 1. From the germline V gene (reference sequence), CDR1 is DFQATT and CDR2 is SNEGSKA. This clonotype appeared a few times. Its binding antigen is unknown. Base qualities were left out, and no much larger clone turns up one base away. Specimen: blood. This clonotype was sampled from a human donor in good health. In this chain, TRBV20-1 is recombined with TRBJ1-6; 10 of the junction bases match TRBD1. The nucleotide sequence reads as follows: TGCAGTGCTAGAGTATCAGGGACAGGGGATAATTCACCCCTCCACTTT. Translation gives CSARVSGTGDNSPLHF.